The 2 T cell receptor beta chains in this list originate from one sample, sequenced in a study of T-cell memory formation after mild COVID-19. Each CDR3 protein gets one entry after TCRdb re-called the 5' RACE reads with MiXCR. The sample consists of 25,000 to 35,000 distinct CDR3 sequences, approximately 7% of them appearing once. Sequencing was performed on PBMCs or a T cell subset sorted from them (not recorded which). Receptors were obtained from an adult woman who had mild COVID-19 (a few samples of this study predate the infection). Cell type and time point are not known.

Ten or more counts support this clonotype. Here the CDR3 reads CAKGLGSNQPQHF. Here the CDR3 DNA reads TGTGCCAAGGGGCTTGGGAGCAATCAGCCCCAGCATTTT. The genes are TRBV2 and TRBJ1-5; D perhaps matches TRBD1 (5 bases). V was pared by 10 bases and J by 1 base, with 11 bases between. Germline V CDR1 and CDR2: SNHLY, FYNNEI. This CDR3 has 13 residues.

At least ten counts were recorded for this clonotype. This chain joins TRBV5-6 and TRBJ1-4; possible D gene TRBD1, 6 bases. There are 14 residues in the CDR3. The V end was cut by 3 bases, the J end by 8 bases, with 14 bases between. Germline V gene sequence: CDR1 SGHDT, CDR2 YYEEEE. The CDR3 sequence is CASSYTGSREKLFF. As DNA, the CDR3 is TGTGCCAGCAGCTACACAGGGTCTCGCGAAAAACTGTTTTTT.